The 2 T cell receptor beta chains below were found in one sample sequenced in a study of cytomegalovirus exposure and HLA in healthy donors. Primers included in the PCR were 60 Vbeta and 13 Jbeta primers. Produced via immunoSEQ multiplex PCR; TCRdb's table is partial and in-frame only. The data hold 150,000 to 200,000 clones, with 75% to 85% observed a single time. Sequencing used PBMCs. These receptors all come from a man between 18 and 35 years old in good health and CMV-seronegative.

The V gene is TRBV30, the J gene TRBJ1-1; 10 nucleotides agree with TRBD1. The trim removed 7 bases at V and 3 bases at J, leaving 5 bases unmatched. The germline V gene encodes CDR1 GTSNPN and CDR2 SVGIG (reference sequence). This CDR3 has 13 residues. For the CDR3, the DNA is TGTGCCTCCGCCGGGACAGGGGACACTGAAGCTTTCTTT. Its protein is CASAGTGDTEAFF.

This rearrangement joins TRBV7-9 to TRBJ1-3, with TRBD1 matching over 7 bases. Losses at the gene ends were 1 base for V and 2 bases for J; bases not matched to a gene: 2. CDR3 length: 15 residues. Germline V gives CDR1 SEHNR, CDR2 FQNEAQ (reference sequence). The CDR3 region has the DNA TGTGCCAGCAGCTTAGAGGGGGCAGCTGGAAACACCATATATTTT. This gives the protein CASSLEGAAGNTIYF. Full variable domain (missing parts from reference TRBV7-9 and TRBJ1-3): DTGVSQNPRHKITKRGQNVTFRCDPISEHNRLYWYRQTLGQGPEFLTYFQNEAQLEKSRLLSDRFSAERPKGSFSTLEIQRTEQGDSAMYLCASSLEGAAGNTIYFGEGSWLTVV.